This TCR beta chain derives from a study of blood T cell repertoires in COVID-19 (dated by TCRdb to 2018 to 2021). At the level of the whole study: The collaborator samples originated in the United States, Italy and Spain and spanned the acute and convalescent phases of COVID-19. The prospective study material was composed of cDNA or gDNA derived from T cells, B-cell-depleted T cells, or PBMCs. Deeply sampled blood TCRbeta repertoires from subjects exposed to, actively infected with, or recovered from COVID-19 were included in the dataset. The repertoires were released in a freely available public database intended as a resource for research on the immune response to SARS-CoV-2. The samples were drawn from two sources: the first 160 participants of the ongoing ImmuneRACE study, and some 1,300 subjects contributed by 6 global collaborators. A de-identified subject ID, COVID-19 status, age in years and sex were almost always included in the sample metadata. Where available, HLA class I and class II types were obtained from metadata supplied by the sample provider rather than from assay-based typing. General study outcomes and caveats: The amount of clinical and demographic metadata varied by source and participant and was provided uncurated.

With respect to this clone: The specificity of this receptor is unknown. Per-base quality was not reported, and no clone a single base away is much larger than it.

Cut back by 7 bases and 7 bases, the V and J ends lie 16 bases apart. CDR1 and CDR2, per the germline V gene, are SGHDN and FVKESK. Counted from cysteine to phenylalanine, this CDR3 has 13 amino acids. Only CDR3 DNA is held: 39 bases, read in frame from base 1. TCRbeta CDR3 regions were amplified from genomic DNA using the immunoSEQ Assay, a bias-controlled multiplex PCR. The original pipeline was this. The number of nucleated cells in each sample was estimated by amplification of reference gene primers within the assay. Sequence reads were collapsed and filtered to measure the absolute abundance of every unique TCRbeta CDR3 rearrangement. For each sample, productive Simpson clonality was calculated by taking the square root of Simpson's diversity index across productive rearrangements. The table comes from immuneACCESS by way of TCRdb, which keeps in-frame sequences with V and J called. Part of the clones is missing from these tables; in studies checked, under half for an unresolved V gene and the rest for unknown reasons. D and trimming were read from the DNA, whereas the V and J calls and clone size are those reported in that table. The sample profile shows fewer than 300,000 clones; roughly 80% of them were found once. The top ten clonotypes cover 5% of the sample.

Participants in the prospective study were aged 18 to 89 years, lived in about two dozen United States geographic areas, and enrolled through a virtual design. In the prospective study, cohorts were assigned on the basis of participant-reported clinical history obtained from a screening survey and a study questionnaire. Exposed participants had been in contact with someone with a PCR-confirmed or clinician-diagnosed COVID-19 case within 2 weeks of study entry. Each participant in the prospective study had whole blood, serum and a nasopharyngeal or oropharyngeal swab collected by mobile phlebotomists. Additional blood draws and questionnaires over an approximately 2-month period could optionally be provided by prospective study participants. Blood samples from the prospective study were shipped frozen or at room temperature prior to DNA extraction.

This receptor was identified in a man aged 40-49 years who had been exposed to COVID-19. The rearranged segments are TRBV14 and TRBJ1-2; no D segment can be confidently identified. Sequencing was carried out using PBMCs or T cells enriched from blood (not recorded which). At the DNA level, the sequence is TGTGCCAGCACGCGGGGATCCACTCTTGGCTACACCTTC. Translated, it gives CASTRGSTLGYTF.